This TCR beta chain originates from a study of blood T cell repertoires in COVID-19. Study in general: Sample material is recorded as cDNA or gDNA derived from T cells, B-cell-depleted T cells, or PBMCs.

Per the original data handling: Cell counts per sample came from amplifying reference gene primers. Generated by immunoSEQ multiplex PCR, the TCRdb table keeps only in-frame clones and is missing some. That table furnishes V, J and clone size, whereas the DNA furnished D and trimming. The table lists about 55,000 clones, approximately 82% of them singletons. The CDR3 totals 16 residues. Trimming took 3 bases from V and 6 from J; bases not matched to a gene: 13. Germline V gene data show CDR1 as SGDLS and CDR2 as YYNGEE. The chain employs TRBV9 and TRBJ2-3; TRBD1 agrees at 7 bases. This sequence was found in a human donor in a cohort sampled during active COVID-19. Material: peripheral blood. The CDR3 spells CASSGRQGEGSDTQYF. In DNA, the CDR3 is TGTGCCAGCAGCGGCCGACAGGGCGAGGGAAGCGATACGCAGTATTTT.